One sample yielded the 5 T cell receptor beta chains listed below, sequenced in a study of prognosis after radiotherapy for stage I lung cancer. From genomic DNA, two-round multiplex PCR was used to amplify TCR beta CDR3. Amplification in first-round PCR relied on primers specific to each TRBV and TRBJ gene. TCRdb recomputed calls from the multiplex PCR reads with MiXCR, one row per CDR3 protein. The profile shows about 59,000 distinct CDR3 sequences, about 26% of them singletons. This sample comprised PBMCs, obtained before or after stereotactic body radiation therapy (not recorded which). These TCRs come from a donor aged 50 or older with non-small cell lung cancer.

About this clonotype itself: This clone may be a read error of a much larger clone one base away. This sequence joins TRBV5-4 and TRBJ2-7, with a weak D call TRBD1 (6 bases). V dropped 3 bases and J dropped 1 base, with 17 bases sitting between them. This CDR3 is 16 amino acids long. Germline V gene sequence: CDR1 SGHNT, CDR2 YYREEE (reference sequence). In DNA, the CDR3 is TGTGCCAGCAGCTCACAGGGCCTCTACCAGTCCTACGAGCAGTACTTC. Translation gives CASSSQGLYQSYEQYF.

Many counts were recorded for this clonotype. The gene calls are TRBV5-1 and TRBJ2-6, with 7 bases aligning to TRBD1. Germline V gene lookup returns CDR1 SGHRS and CDR2 YFSETQ. After removal of 4 bases from V and 2 bases from J, the junction contained 3 bases not matched to a gene. CDR3 length: 15 residues. CDR3 nucleotide sequence: TGCGCCAGCAGCCCTCAGGGGGCTGGGGCCAACGTCCTGACTTTC. It encodes CASSPQGAGANVLTF.

This clonotype was picked up many times. This chain uses TRBV30 with TRBJ2-7; D unresolved. The germline V gene encodes CDR1 GTSNPN and CDR2 SVGIG (reference sequence). The CDR3 consists of 13 residues. V was shortened by 3 bases and J by 1 base, with 10 bases between the two germline ends. CDR3 DNA: TGTGCCTGGAGCCCTCCCATGTCCTACGAGCAGTACTTC. Protein sequence: CAWSPPMSYEQYF. Looking up the rest from reference TRBV30 and TRBJ2-7 gives the full variable domain: SQTIHQWPATLVQPVGSPLSLECTVEGTSNPNLYWYRQAAGRGLQLLFYSVGIGQISSEVPQNLSASRPQDRQFILSSKKLLLSDSGFYLCAWSPPMSYEQYFGPGTRLTVT.

In DNA form, the CDR3 reads TGTGCCAGCAGTGCACAGGGTACGGGAAATCAGCCCCAGCATTTT. Its protein product is CASSAQGTGNQPQHF. The V and J genes are TRBV6-1 and TRBJ1-5; D possibly corresponds to TRBD1 (6 bases). V was pared by 4 bases and J by 4 bases, with 14 bases between. The CDR3 totals 15 residues. Per the germline V gene, CDR1 is MNHNS and CDR2 is SASEGT.

At least ten counts were recorded for this clonotype. The chain joins TRBV5-1 to TRBJ2-5, with 7 bases identical to TRBD1. The J segment lost 3 bases and the V segment lost 4 bases, leaving 3 bases of the junction unmatched. The CDR3 contains 13 residues. The germline V gene encodes CDR1 SGHRS and CDR2 YFSETQ. The CDR3 region is CASSIGTEETQYF. The CDR3, as DNA: TGCGCCAGCAGCATAGGGACAGAAGAGACCCAGTACTTC.